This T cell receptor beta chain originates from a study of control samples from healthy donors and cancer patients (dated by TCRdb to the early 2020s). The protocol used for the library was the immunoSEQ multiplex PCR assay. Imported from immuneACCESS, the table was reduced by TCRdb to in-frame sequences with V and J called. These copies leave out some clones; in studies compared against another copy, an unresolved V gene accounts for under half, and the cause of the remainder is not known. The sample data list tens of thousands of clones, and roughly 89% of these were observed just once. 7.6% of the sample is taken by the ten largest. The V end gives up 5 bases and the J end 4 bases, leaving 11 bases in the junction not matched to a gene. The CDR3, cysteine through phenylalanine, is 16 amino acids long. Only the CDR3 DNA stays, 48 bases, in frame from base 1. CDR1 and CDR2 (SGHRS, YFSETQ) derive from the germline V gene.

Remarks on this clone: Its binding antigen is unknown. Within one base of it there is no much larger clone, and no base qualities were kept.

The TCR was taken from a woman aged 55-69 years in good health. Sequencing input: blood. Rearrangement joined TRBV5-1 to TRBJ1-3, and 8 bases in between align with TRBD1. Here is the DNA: TGCGCCAGCAGTCCTGGACAGGGTCGAACCGGAAACACCATATATTTT. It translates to CASSPGQGRTGNTIYF.